Sequencing of this T cell receptor beta chain was carried out in a study of CD4 T cells in relation to SARS-CoV-2 and coronaviruses. Unexposed donor CD4+ T cells date from about 2011-2018, before the COVID-19 pandemic. Sequenced by immunoSEQ multiplex PCR; TCRdb stores in-frame clones only, minus some. Seen here are tens of thousands of clones, about 95% observed once, and the top ten hold roughly 0.14%. V was cut by 8 bases and J by 5 bases, with 18 bases left in between. In germline, CDR1 is MNHEY, CDR2 SVGAGI. CDR3 length: 14 residues. The source is a human donor in good health. J is TRBJ2-5 and V is TRBV6-5; the D gene is possibly TRBD2 (5 bases). The sequencing input was naive CD4+ T cells from PBMCs. Subset noted: naive CD4+ T cells isolated by negative enrichment. CDR3 sequence (DNA): TGTGCCAGCCACAGAAATGGAGGCTTTGAGACCCAGTACTTC. Its protein product is CASHRNGGFETQYF.